These 8 T cell receptor beta chains came from one sample sequenced in a study of beta chain features in type 1 diabetes. Findings and caveats of the study: TCRB CDR3s from Type 1 diabetes patients were moderately but significantly shorter in all four CD4+ subsets.

Their target antigens are unknown. Expressed TCRB transcripts were sequenced because the isolated RNA had all been reverse transcribed beforehand. The table came from immunoSEQ multiplex PCR; TCRdb's copy has only in-frame clones and leaves some out. This table has 550,000 to 850,000 clones, 13% appearing once. Specimen: naive CD4+ T cells from blood. All receptors come from a man aged 18-30 years with type 1 diabetes.

This chain connects TRBV5-5 to TRBJ1-1; D is unclear. Trimming took 1 base from V and 7 from J, leaving 17 bases between them. Germline assignment: CDR1 SGHKS and CDR2 YYEKEE (reference sequence). The CDR3 sequence is 15 residues long. CDR3: CASSLWVTQQDEAFF. The CDR3 region has the DNA TGTGCCAGCAGCTTGTGGGTTACTCAACAAGATGAAGCTTTCTTT.

In its sample, this clone was seen a few times. The chain is built from TRBV7-9 and TRBJ2-5, with D possibly being TRBD1 (5 bases). There are 17 residues in the CDR3. Germline V gene lookup returns CDR1 SEHNR and CDR2 FQNEAQ (reference sequence). Trimming pared 0 bases from V and 4 bases from J, leaving 18 bases between. The CDR3 loop reads CASSLALSLKRGETQYF. The CDR3 DNA sequence: TGTGCCAGCAGCTTAGCGCTAAGCCTCAAAAGGGGAGAGACCCAGTACTTC.

V is TRBV19 and J is TRBJ2-7; no definite D call. Germline V lookup: CDR1 LNHDA, CDR2 SQIVND (reference sequence). With 1 base removed from V and 0 bases from J, the gap between germline ends came to 10 bases. The CDR3 is 15 residues long. The CDR3 region is CASSIGQTRSYEQYF. The CDR3 DNA reads TGTGCCAGTAGTATAGGCCAGACCCGCTCCTACGAGCAGTACTTC.

This clone showed up just a few times. The rearrangement joins TRBV5-6 to TRBJ1-6, with 9 bases matching TRBD1. Germline CDR1 and CDR2: SGHDT and YYEEEE. Trimming cost V 4 bases and J 9 bases; bases outside gene matches: 8. The CDR3 runs to 15 residues. The CDR3 protein is CASSPGTGTTSPLHF. The DNA of the CDR3 is TGTGCCAGCAGCCCGGGGACAGGGACGACTTCACCCCTCCACTTT.

This chain links TRBV7-9 with TRBJ1-4; D uncertain. Looked up from germline, CDR1 is SEHNR and CDR2 is FQNEAQ (reference sequence). The CDR3 runs 13 residues. Between the trimmed V and J ends, which lost 5 bases and 8 bases, there was a span of 12 bases. CDR3 amino acids: CASSPQDGEKLFF. CDR3 nucleotides: TGTGCCAGCAGCCCCCAAGACGGAGAAAAACTGTTTTTT.

The J gene is TRBJ2-7, the V gene TRBV4-2, with D perhaps matching TRBD1 or TRBD2 (5 bases each). The CDR3 runs 14 residues. The V end was cut by 5 bases, the J end by 6 bases, with 17 bases between. Germline lookup yields CDR1 LGHNA and CDR2 YNFKEQ. DNA of the CDR3: TGTGCCAGCAGCTTCCGGGACCTGCCAGGCGAGCAGTACTTC. It codes for CASSFRDLPGEQYF.

This chain links TRBV5-1 with TRBJ1-1, with D uncertain. The CDR3 runs 13 residues. Trimming took 4 bases from V and 1 from J, leaving 8 bases between them. CDR1 is SGHRS, CDR2 YFSETQ, per germline. In DNA, the CDR3 is TGCGCCAGCAGCCACCAGTGGAACACTGAAGCTTTCTTT. Translation gives CASSHQWNTEAFF.

The gene calls are TRBV9 and TRBJ1-5; 9 bases fit TRBD1. This CDR3 has 14 amino acids. Germline V gives CDR1 SGDLS, CDR2 YYNGEE. Germline trimming cut 3 bases from V and 6 bases from J; bases unmatched to any gene: 4. CDR3 protein: CASSAGTGSQPQHF. The DNA of the CDR3 is TGTGCCAGCAGCGCCGGGACAGGGAGTCAGCCCCAGCATTTT.